This record covers a single T cell receptor (beta chain). What it binds is not known. Extracted from the samples, RNA was reverse transcribed into cDNA to serve as the sequencing template. Sequencing used immunoSEQ multiplex PCR; TCRdb keeps in-frame clones, though not all of them. This table holds about 160,000 clones, about 71% found once. The CDR3 length is 14 residues. Germline CDR1 reads SQVTM; CDR2 reads ANQGSEA. V was pared by 7 bases and J by 0 bases, with 3 bases of the junction left unmatched. The sample's treatment: oral pan-JAK inhibitor, 5-10 mg twice daily. This sample is part of a study of CD8+ T cells in alopecia areata. General study findings and limits: Mice showed TCR sharing more clearly than patients did, possibly owing to HLA.

This TCR came from a human donor with alopecia areata. The chain uses TRBV29-1 and TRBJ2-2; TRBD1 matches 9 bases. The specimen comprised CD4+ T cells sorted from blood, sampled at week 4, from a patient treated with tofacitinib. CDR3 in DNA: TGCAGCGCCCGGGACAGGGCGAACACCGGGGAGCTGTTTTTT. Encoded protein: CSARDRANTGELFF.